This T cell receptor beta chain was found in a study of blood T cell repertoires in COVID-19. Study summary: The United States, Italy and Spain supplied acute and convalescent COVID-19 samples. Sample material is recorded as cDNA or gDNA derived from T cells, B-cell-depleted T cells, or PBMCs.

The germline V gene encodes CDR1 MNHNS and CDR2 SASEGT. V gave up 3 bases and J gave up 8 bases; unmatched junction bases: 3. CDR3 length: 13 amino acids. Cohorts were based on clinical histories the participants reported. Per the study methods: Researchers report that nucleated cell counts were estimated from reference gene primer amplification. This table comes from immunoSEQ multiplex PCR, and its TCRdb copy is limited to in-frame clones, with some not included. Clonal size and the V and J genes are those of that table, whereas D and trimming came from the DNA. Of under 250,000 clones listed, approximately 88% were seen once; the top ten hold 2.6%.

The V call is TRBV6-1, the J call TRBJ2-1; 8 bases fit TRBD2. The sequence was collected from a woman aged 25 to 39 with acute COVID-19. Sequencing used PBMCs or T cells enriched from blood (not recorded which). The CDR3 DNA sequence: TGTGCCAGCAGTGAGGAAGCGGGGGATGAGCAGTTCTTC. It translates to CASSEEAGDEQFF.